Each of the 17 T cell receptor beta chains below was sequenced from the same sample in a study of post-analysis software for immune sequencing data. Study findings and constraints: TRBV5-6, TRBV5-1 and TRBV20-1 belonged to a set of roughly 5 TRBV segments that were more frequent in patients than controls.

Built from TCR beta cDNA, the libraries had unique molecular identifiers in them. TCRdb re-called the PCR reads with MiXCR, one entry per CDR3 protein. The table lists 750,000 to 900,000 distinct CDR3 sequences, about 43% of them singletons, with 4% to 5% in the top ten. No cognate antigen is known for these TCRs. Sequenced input: blood. Receptors originate from a girl aged 10-17 years with multiple sclerosis.

The genes are TRBV7-9 and TRBJ2-4; D is uncertain. The J call may not be correct, given that the DNA end is closer to TRBJ2-7. The germline V gene encodes CDR1 SEHNR and CDR2 FQNEAQ (reference sequence). The CDR3 contains 14 residues. The chain's CDR3 is CASSLVGLVHEQYF. CDR3 coding DNA: TGTGCCAGCAGCTTAGTGGGTCTAGTTCACGAGCAGTACTTC.

This chain uses TRBV29-1 with TRBJ2-1; 10 bases match TRBD2. V was pared by 6 bases and J by 7 bases, with 6 bases of the junction left unmatched. This CDR3 has 13 amino acids. Germline-derived CDR1 and CDR2 are SQVTM and ANQGSEA. CDR3 sequence (DNA): TGCAGCGTGGTCGGACTAGCGGTAAATGAGCAGTTCTTC. Its translation is CSVVGLAVNEQFF.

The chain has TRBV7-9 and TRBJ1-2; 7 bases map to TRBD1. This CDR3 spans 14 amino acids. From germline, CDR1 is SEHNR and CDR2 FQNEAQ (reference sequence). V was pared by 6 bases and J by 2 bases, with 6 bases of the junction left unmatched. The CDR3 nucleotides read TGTGCCAGCAGTTCGGACAGGCAAAACTATGGCTACACCTTC. This encodes CASSSDRQNYGYTF.

This clonotype was observed once. The V and J genes are TRBV11-2 and TRBJ2-3; TRBD2 matches 10 bases. Germline CDR1 reads SGHAT; CDR2 reads FQNNGV. The CDR3 consists of 16 residues. Unmatched junction bases numbered 5, after V lost 1 base and J lost 4 bases. The DNA for the CDR3 is TGTGCCAGCAGCTTAGTGGGACTAGCGTCGGCAGATACGCAGTATTTT. Translated: CASSLVGLASADTQYF.

The chain recombines TRBV20-1 with TRBJ2-7; 11 bases line up with TRBD2. TRBJ2-5 matches the DNA end more closely, so the J call is doubtful. CDR1 and CDR2 from the germline V gene are DFQATT and SNEGSKA (reference sequence). CDR3 length: 20 residues. The CDR3 here is CSARGGTSGGEFRFRETQYF. In nucleotides, the CDR3 is TGCAGTGCTAGAGGAGGGACTAGCGGAGGGGAGTTTAGGTTTAGGGAGACCCAGTACTTC.

This clonotype occurred a few times. The CDR3 protein is CASRDGQNTEAFF. Here the CDR3 DNA reads TGTGCCAGCAGGGACGGACAGAACACTGAAGCTTTCTTT. V usage is TRBV2 and J usage is TRBJ1-1; D is possibly TRBD1 (5 bases). CDR3 size: 13 residues. CDR1 is SNHLY, CDR2 FYNNEI, per germline. V gave up 6 bases and J gave up 1 base, with 9 bases separating them.

The chain is built from TRBV12-3 or TRBV12-4 and TRBJ2-7, with 9 bases lining up with TRBD2. The DNA end is a closer match to TRBJ2-5, so the J assignment may be wrong. This CDR3 contains 14 residues. CDR3 in DNA: TGTGCCAGCAGGGCTGGTCTAGCGGGGGAGACCCAGTACTTC. It specifies CASRAGLAGETQYF.

This chain links TRBV29-1 with TRBJ2-1; no firm D call. V dropped 8 bases and J dropped 7 bases, with 9 bases sitting between them. CDR3 length equals 10 residues. Germline V gives CDR1 SQVTM, CDR2 ANQGSEA. CDR3 bases: TGCAGCACATCATTAAATGAGCAGTTCTTC. This encodes CSTSLNEQFF.

Only a few counts were recorded for this clonotype. V gene TRBV12-3 or TRBV12-4 combines with J gene TRBJ2-3, with 7 bases matching TRBD2. J gave up 1 base and V 8 bases, and 12 bases lay outside the gene matches. This CDR3 spans 16 amino acids. CDR3 protein: CASGRRLAPGTDTQYF. CDR3 in DNA: TGTGCCAGCGGTAGACGACTAGCCCCAGGCACAGATACGCAGTATTTT.

The V call is TRBV7-9, the J call TRBJ1-1; D possibly corresponds to TRBD1 (6 bases). Germline CDR1 SEHNR, CDR2 FQNEAQ (reference sequence). Trimming took off 4 bases at V and 4 bases at J, with 13 bases between the two ends. The CDR3 length is 14 residues. The CDR3 sequence is CASSSGAPVTEAFF. The CDR3 nucleotides read TGTGCCAGCAGCTCGGGGGCTCCTGTCACTGAAGCTTTCTTT.

The J gene is TRBJ2-1, the V gene TRBV6-5, with 8 bases lining up with TRBD2. This CDR3 contains 15 residues. Trimming at V came to 1 base and at J to 5 bases, leaving 4 bases not matched to a gene. Germline lookup yields CDR1 MNHEY and CDR2 SVGAGI. The CDR3 DNA sequence: TGTGCCAGCAGTTACTTGCCTAGCGGGCACAATGAGCAGTTCTTC. Translating gives CASSYLPSGHNEQFF.

The chain employs TRBV4-3 and TRBJ1-3; weak D call: TRBD1 (6 bases). The germline V and J ends were trimmed by 1 base and 1 base, with 8 bases remaining between them. Looked up from germline, CDR1 is LGHNA and CDR2 is YSLEER. The CDR3 loop spans 15 amino acids. The CDR3 protein is CASSQGQASGNTIYF. DNA of the CDR3: TGCGCCAGCAGCCAAGGACAGGCATCTGGAAACACCATATATTTT.

The gene calls are TRBV20-1 and TRBJ2-1; 8 bases align to TRBD2. The germline V gene has CDR1 DFQATT and CDR2 SNEGSKA (reference sequence). This CDR3 has 13 amino acids. The J segment lost 6 bases and the V segment lost 5 bases, leaving 6 bases of the junction unmatched. This CDR3 reads CSASAGGGNEQFF. The CDR3 region has the DNA TGCAGTGCTTCCGCGGGAGGTGGCAATGAGCAGTTCTTC.

In DNA, the CDR3 is TGTGCCAGCAGCTTACCAGCCGTCGCCTACAATGAGCAGTTCTTC. Amino acid sequence: CASSLPAVAYNEQFF. The chain recombines TRBV7-9 with TRBJ2-1; no firm D call. Trimming pared 2 bases from V and 2 bases from J, leaving 10 bases between. This CDR3 region has 15 residues. Germline-derived CDR1 and CDR2 are SEHNR and FQNEAQ (reference sequence). Full variable domain (rest looked up from reference TRBV7-9 and TRBJ2-1): DTGVSQNPRHKITKRGQNVTFRCDPISEHNRLYWYRQTLGQGPEFLTYFQNEAQLEKSRLLSDRFSAERPKGSFSTLEIQRTEQGDSAMYLCASSLPAVAYNEQFFGPGTRLTVL.

V usage is TRBV29-1 and J usage is TRBJ1-5; D is perhaps TRBD1 (5 bases). This CDR3 contains 13 residues. Germline V gene lookup returns CDR1 SQVTM and CDR2 ANQGSEA. Trimming removed 5 bases at V and 4 bases at J, with 12 bases between. CDR3 DNA sequence: TGCAGCGTTCCCGACAGCCGTAATCAGCCCCAGCATTTT. It yields the protein CSVPDSRNQPQHF.

The chain recombines TRBV4-3 with TRBJ2-1; 7 bases are shared with TRBD2. V lost 4 bases and J lost 4; bases outside the gene matches: 7. CDR1 and CDR2 (germline): LGHNA, YSLEER. This CDR3 is 15 amino acids long. CDR3 protein: CASSPGAAGYNEQFF. CDR3 sequence (DNA): TGCGCCAGCAGCCCCGGGGCAGCGGGGTACAATGAGCAGTTCTTC.

This clonotype was seen a few times. The chain links TRBV28 to TRBJ2-4, with D perhaps TRBD2 (7 bases). Trimming removed 3 bases from V and 13 bases from J, with 16 bases in between. Germline V CDR1 and CDR2: MDHEN, SYDVKM. The CDR3 spans 13 residues. The CDR3 sequence is CASSFRGAGEQYF. CDR3 nucleotide sequence: TGTGCCAGCAGTTTCCGGGGGGCGGGAGAGCAGTACTTC. Looking up the rest from reference TRBV28 and TRBJ2-4 gives the full variable domain: DVKVTQSSRYLVKRTGEKVFLECVQDMDHENMFWYRQDPGLGLRLIYFSYDVKMKEKGDIPEGYSVSREKKERFSLILESASTNQTSMYLCASSFRGAGEQYFGAGTRLSVL.